These 30 T cell receptor beta chains were all obtained from the same sample, sequenced in a study of shared clonotypes between healthy human individuals. This table comes from immunoSEQ multiplex PCR, and its TCRdb copy is limited to in-frame clones, with some not included. The sample shows about 980,000 clones, over 75% of them seen only once. The sequenced material came from memory CD4+ T cells sorted from blood. The subset here: CD45RA-negative fraction. These receptors all come from a man aged 18 to 30 in good health.

The chain is built from TRBV7-9 and TRBJ2-1; D perhaps matches TRBD1 (5 bases). V was pared by 1 base and J by 1 base, with 11 bases between. This CDR3 is built from 16 residues. Germline CDR1 and CDR2: SEHNR and FQNEAQ (reference sequence). The CDR3 DNA reads TGTGCCAGCAGCTTAGTACCGACAGCGTCCTACAATGAGCAGTTCTTC. It specifies CASSLVPTASYNEQFF.

V gene TRBV7-2 combines with J gene TRBJ2-1, with 11 bases matching TRBD2. Per the germline V gene, CDR1 is SGHTA and CDR2 is FQGNSA. V shed 5 bases and J 6 bases; nucleotides not matched to a gene: 3. CDR3 length equals 14 residues. The CDR3 sequence: CASSTGLAANEQFF. CDR3 coding DNA: TGTGCCAGCAGCACGGGACTAGCGGCCAATGAGCAGTTCTTC.

As for this clone: One junction end does not reproduce the germline sequence, and a read error may be involved. In the same sample, other DNA sequences code for this CDR3. The chain combines TRBV11-2 with TRBJ1-2; D perhaps matches TRBD1 (6 bases). The CDR3 has 13 amino acids. Per the germline V gene, CDR1 is SGHAT and CDR2 is FQNNGV. The CDR3 region has the DNA TGTGCCAGCAGCCTAGAGAATGGGGGCGGCTACACCTTC. Residues: CASSLENGGGYTF.

This clone is a singleton in its sample. The V call is TRBV28, the J call TRBJ1-2; possible D gene TRBD1, 6 bases. The CDR3 is made up of 14 amino acids. CDR1 is MDHEN, CDR2 SYDVKM, per germline. The V gene lost 5 bases and the J gene lost 8 bases, with 18 bases spanning the gap. The CDR3 DNA sequence: TGTGCCAGCAGTGCGCCGGGACAAAAGAAAGGCTACACCTTC. It is translated as CASSAPGQKKGYTF.

This chain links TRBV10-3 with TRBJ2-1; 9 bases are shared with TRBD2. This CDR3 has 17 amino acids. From germline, CDR1 is ENHRY and CDR2 SYGVKD. J gave up 3 bases and V 0 bases, and 6 bases lay outside the gene matches. Here the CDR3 DNA reads TGTGCCATCAGTGAGTCAGGGAGGACTAGCGTCTACAATGAGCAGTTCTTC. Its protein product is CAISESGRTSVYNEQFF.

Details on this clone: The same CDR3 also results from other DNA sequences found in this sample. The chain joins TRBV7-2 to TRBJ2-7; D not resolved. Trimming removed 4 bases at V and 0 bases at J, with 4 bases between. Germline-derived CDR1 and CDR2 are SGHTA and FQGNSA. The CDR3 is 12 residues long. For the CDR3, the DNA is TGTGCCAGCAGCTCGCTCTCCTACGAGCAGTACTTC. Its translation: CASSSLSYEQYF.

J is TRBJ2-5 and V is TRBV5-6; no definite D call. The CDR3 is 12 amino acids. The germline V gene encodes CDR1 SGHDT and CDR2 YYEEEE. Trimming cost V 3 bases and J 7 bases, with 10 bases left between them. The CDR3 DNA is TGTGCCAGCAGCTCGGTAGAGCGGACCCAGTACTTC. Translated, it gives CASSSVERTQYF.

The V call is TRBV2, the J call TRBJ2-3; D may match TRBD1 or TRBD2 (5 bases each). The CDR3 has 13 residues. The germline CDR1 and CDR2 sequences are SNHLY and FYNNEI. The V gene lost 3 bases and the J gene lost 6 bases, with 10 bases spanning the gap. CDR3: CASSDAWGDTQYF. CDR3 sequence (DNA): TGTGCCAGCAGTGACGCCTGGGGGGATACGCAGTATTTT.

This chain joins TRBV5-1 and TRBJ1-1; weak D call: TRBD1 (6 bases). Germline CDR1 is SGHRS and CDR2 is YFSETQ. V was clipped by 4 bases and J by 10 bases, with 17 bases between them. The CDR3 consists of 13 residues. The DNA of the CDR3 is TGCGCCAGCAGCCCGGGGGCTACAGGAGGAGCTTTCTTT. Translating gives CASSPGATGGAFF. Using reference TRBV5-1 and TRBJ1-1 for the parts outside the CDR3, the full variable domain is KAGVTQTPRYLIKTRGQQVTLSCSPISGHRSVSWYQQTPGQGLQFLFEYFSETQRNKGNFPGRFSGRQFSNSRSEMNVSTLELGDSALYLCASSPGATGGAFFGQGTRLTVV.

This clone was counted only a few times. Within the sample, other DNA sequences also encode this same CDR3. This rearrangement joins TRBV5-1 to TRBJ2-2; no firm D call. Germline V gene lookup returns CDR1 SGHRS and CDR2 YFSETQ. This CDR3 contains 14 residues. Deletions cut 0 bases from V and 5 bases from J, with 8 bases between. The CDR3 coding sequence is TGCGCCAGCAGCTTGGAAGGTTCGACCGGGGAGCTGTTTTTT. As protein: CASSLEGSTGELFF.

The chain combines TRBV6-5 with TRBJ2-3; maybe TRBD1 (6 bases). The germline V and J ends were trimmed by 7 bases and 3 bases, with 11 bases remaining between them. This CDR3 has 13 residues. Germline lookup yields CDR1 MNHEY and CDR2 SVGAGI. In DNA, the CDR3 is TGTGCCAGCACCTTGACAGGAACAGATACGCAGTATTTT. Translated: CASTLTGTDTQYF.

The genes are TRBV27 and TRBJ2-5, with 9 nucleotides matching TRBD2. V lost 9 bases to trimming and J lost 2 bases; unmatched junction nucleotides: 10. The CDR3 has 15 amino acids. CDR1 is MNHEY and CDR2 is SMNVEV in the germline V gene (reference sequence). The CDR3: CASQLRAGGQETQYF. The CDR3 region has the DNA TGTGCCAGTCAACTACGTGCGGGAGGGCAAGAGACCCAGTACTTC.

This clone was seen a single time. The CDR3 reads CASGLRIFYGYTF. DNA of the CDR3: TGTGCCAGCGGCCTAAGGATCTTCTATGGCTACACCTTC. The rearrangement links TRBV28 to TRBJ1-2; D gene uncertain. Germline V lookup: CDR1 MDHEN, CDR2 SYDVKM. The V gene lost 8 bases and the J gene lost 4 bases, with 14 bases spanning the gap. The CDR3 contains 13 residues.

This clone was observed many times. The chain is built from TRBV7-2 and TRBJ2-5, with TRBD1 as a possible D gene (5 bases). Germline CDR1 is SGHTA and CDR2 is FQGNSA. There are 15 residues in the CDR3. V was clipped by 2 bases and J by 1 base, with 11 bases between them. The CDR3 loop is CASSLLWGSQETQYF. In DNA form, the CDR3 reads TGTGCCAGCAGCTTATTGTGGGGCAGCCAAGAGACCCAGTACTTC.

The CDR3 DNA reads as TGTGCCAGCAGCCGGGGACCGCTAGCCCACGAGCAGTACTTC. This codes for CASSRGPLAHEQYF. The J gene is TRBJ2-7, the V gene TRBV5-6; possibly TRBD1 or TRBD2 for D (5 bases each). The V gene lost 4 bases and the J gene lost 5 bases, with 16 bases spanning the gap. From germline, CDR1 is SGHDT and CDR2 YYEEEE. The CDR3 length is 14 residues.

The chain combines TRBV2 with TRBJ2-6, with unresolved D. CDR1 and CDR2 (germline): SNHLY, FYNNEI. The CDR3 runs to 15 residues. Trimming removed 5 bases from V and 2 bases from J, with 10 bases in between. In DNA, the CDR3 is TGTGCCAGCAGTAGCATCGAAGCTGGGGCCAACGTCCTGACTTTC. Its protein is CASSSIEAGANVLTF.

The chain recombines TRBV20-1 with TRBJ1-2; D call uncertain. The CDR3 is 11 amino acids. The germline V gene encodes CDR1 DFQATT and CDR2 SNEGSKA (reference sequence). V lost 0 bases, J lost 7 bases, and 6 bases lay in between. The CDR3 reads CSARDIPGYTF. The CDR3 nucleotides read TGCAGTGCTAGAGATATTCCTGGCTACACCTTC.

J is TRBJ1-2 and V is TRBV20-1; no firm D call. The CDR3 has 11 residues. V lost 3 bases to trimming and J lost 6 bases, with 8 bases between them. CDR1 is DFQATT, CDR2 SNEGSKA, per germline (reference sequence). As DNA, the CDR3 is TGCAGTGCTAGTTTCCCCGATGGCTACACCTTC. This translates into CSASFPDGYTF.

This sequence joins TRBV4-3 and TRBJ2-3; 9 positions match TRBD1. Germline V gives CDR1 LGHNA, CDR2 YSLEER. This CDR3 is built from 18 residues. The trim removed 3 bases at V and 0 bases at J, leaving 10 bases unmatched. CDR3 residues: CASSHRIPGQGSTDTQYF. In DNA form, the CDR3 reads TGCGCCAGCAGCCACAGGATCCCGGGACAGGGCAGCACAGATACGCAGTATTTT.

This chain uses TRBV9 with TRBJ2-3, with a possible D match to TRBD1 (5 bases). This CDR3 has 16 residues. The germline V gene encodes CDR1 SGDLS and CDR2 YYNGEE. V was cut by 1 base and J by 2 bases, with 14 bases left in between. CDR3 protein: CASSVSGHLDTDTQYF. CDR3 nucleotide sequence: TGTGCCAGCAGCGTATCCGGACACCTAGACACAGATACGCAGTATTTT. Variable domain in full (rest from reference TRBV9 and TRBJ2-3): DSGVTQTPKHLITATGQRVTLRCSPRSGDLSVYWYQQSLDQGLQFLIQYYNGEERAKGNILERFSAQQFPDLHSELNLSSLELGDSALYFCASSVSGHLDTDTQYFGPGTRLTVL.

The chain couples TRBV5-4 to TRBJ2-7, with D possibly TRBD2 on 7 matching bases. Trimming cost V 5 bases and J 5 bases, with 14 bases left between them. The CDR3 totals 13 residues. Germline CDR1 is SGHNT and CDR2 is YYREEE (reference sequence). CDR3 nucleotide sequence: TGTGCCAGCAGTTTCCGGGGGGCCCACGAGCAGTACTTC. Translating it yields CASSFRGAHEQYF.

DNA for the CDR3: TGTGCCAGCAGCGTAGGGTTTGCGTTGAACTCTGGAAACACCATATATTTT. Translated: CASSVGFALNSGNTIYF. The gene calls are TRBV9 and TRBJ1-3; the D is unclear. The CDR3 runs 17 residues. Germline loops: CDR1 SGDLS, CDR2 YYNGEE. V dropped 0 bases and J dropped 0 bases, with 13 bases sitting between them.

The V and J genes are TRBV29-1 and TRBJ1-1; D is ambiguous. This CDR3 is built from 12 residues. The V end was cut by 6 bases, the J end by 4 bases, with 12 bases between. CDR1 is SQVTM and CDR2 is ANQGSEA in the germline V gene. The CDR3 region has the DNA TGCAGCGTCGGCGACACGGCCACTGAAGCTTTCTTT. The encoded protein is CSVGDTATEAFF.

This clone was detected only a few times. This specimen includes other DNA sequences encoding the same CDR3. The genes are TRBV15 and TRBJ1-1; tentative D call: TRBD1 (5 bases). Germline V CDR1 and CDR2: LNHNV, YYDKDF (reference sequence). The CDR3 runs 15 residues. V shed 0 bases and J shed 0 bases, with 8 bases lying between them. CDR3 loop: CATSRDRGLNTEAFF. As DNA, the CDR3 is TGTGCCACCAGCAGAGATCGGGGGTTGAACACTGAAGCTTTCTTT.

This clone was seen only once. This chain connects TRBV30 to TRBJ2-7; possibly TRBD2 for D (6 bases). The V end lost 0 bases, the J end lost 6 bases, and 12 bases lay between the germline ends. The CDR3 is 13 residues long. Germline values: CDR1 GTSNPN, CDR2 SVGIG (reference sequence). The CDR3: CAWSVSWDSEQYF. The CDR3 DNA reads as TGTGCCTGGAGTGTGTCGTGGGACTCCGAGCAGTACTTC.

V gene TRBV5-1 combines with J gene TRBJ1-5, with 8 bases aligning to TRBD1. J was trimmed by 6 bases and V by 0 bases; bases with no gene match: 11. In germline, CDR1 is SGHRS, CDR2 YFSETQ. The CDR3 is 17 residues long. CDR3 amino acids: CASSLAPTGGIGQPQHF. Here the CDR3 DNA reads TGCGCCAGCAGCTTGGCCCCCACAGGGGGAATAGGTCAGCCCCAGCATTTT.

The chain is built from TRBV19 and TRBJ1-2, with 8 positions matching TRBD1. This CDR3 comprises 16 residues. CDR1 and CDR2 (germline): LNHDA, SQIVND (reference sequence). The J segment lost 4 bases and the V segment lost 7 bases, leaving 14 bases of the junction unmatched. The DNA of the CDR3 is TGTGCCAGTACCCAGGGGGCGGTACAGCAGTTCTATGGCTACACCTTC. Translated, it gives CASTQGAVQQFYGYTF.

Only one count was recorded for this clone. This clone may be a read error of a much larger clone one base away. V is TRBV13 and J is TRBJ2-5; no clear D gene. The CDR3 runs 13 residues. Deletions cut 0 bases from V and 0 bases from J, with 2 bases between. Germline V CDR1 and CDR2: PRHDT, FYEKMQ (reference sequence). The CDR3 region has the DNA TGTGCCAGCAGCTTAGGCTACCAAGAGACCCAGTACTTC. Translated: CASSLGYQETQYF.

The rearrangement links TRBV5-1 to TRBJ2-7; maybe TRBD1 (6 bases). Trimming stripped 4 bases from V and 3 bases from J, with 17 bases between. Germline V gene lookup returns CDR1 SGHRS and CDR2 YFSETQ. The CDR3 has 15 residues. CDR3 coding DNA: TGCGCCAGCAGCAAAAACAGGGAGTTGGGCTACGAGCAGTACTTC. Amino acids: CASSKNRELGYEQYF.

In its sample, this clone was seen many times. V usage is TRBV27 and J usage is TRBJ2-2; D possibly corresponds to TRBD2 (6 bases). The CDR3 sequence is 17 residues long. Trimming took 0 bases from V and 7 from J, leaving 18 bases between them. Germline CDR1 MNHEY, CDR2 SMNVEV (reference sequence). For the CDR3, the DNA is TGTGCCAGCAGTTTATCGGGGGGAGGAAAGGGTATCGGGGAGCTGTTTTTT. This translates into CASSLSGGGKGIGELFF.